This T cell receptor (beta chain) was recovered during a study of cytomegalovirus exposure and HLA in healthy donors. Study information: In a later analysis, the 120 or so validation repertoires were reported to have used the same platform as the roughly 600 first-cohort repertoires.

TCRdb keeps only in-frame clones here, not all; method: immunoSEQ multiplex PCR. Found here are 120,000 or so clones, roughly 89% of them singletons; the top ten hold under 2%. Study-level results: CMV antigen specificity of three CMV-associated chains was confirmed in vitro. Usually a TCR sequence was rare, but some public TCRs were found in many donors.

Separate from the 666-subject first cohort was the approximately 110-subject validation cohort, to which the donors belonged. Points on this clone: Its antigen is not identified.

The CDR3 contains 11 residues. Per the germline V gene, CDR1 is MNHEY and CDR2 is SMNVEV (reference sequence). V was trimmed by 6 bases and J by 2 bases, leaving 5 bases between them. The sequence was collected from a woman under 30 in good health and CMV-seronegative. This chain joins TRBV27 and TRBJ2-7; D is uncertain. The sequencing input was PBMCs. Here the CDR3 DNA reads TGTGCCAGCAGGAACACCTACGAGCAGTACTTC. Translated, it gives CASRNTYEQYF.